Below are 26 T cell receptor beta chains sequenced from a single sample in a study of T cell responses to AZD1222 COVID-19 vaccine. The method was immunoSEQ multiplex PCR; TCRdb's version includes in-frame clones alone and lacks a portion of them. This sample has 130,000 to 150,000 clones, with 91% found just once. The specimen was peripheral blood, collected on day 0 of AZD1222 vaccination. The receptors were gathered from an adult in good health.

This chain uses TRBV9 with TRBJ2-3, with D perhaps matching TRBD1 or TRBD2 (6 bases each). Trimming shortened V by 3 bases and J by 0 bases, and 11 bases separated the two germline ends. CDR1 and CDR2 from the germline V gene are SGDLS and YYNGEE. The CDR3 is made up of 15 amino acids. The CDR3 protein is CASSAPGASTDTQYF. The CDR3 DNA sequence: TGTGCCAGCAGCGCCCCGGGGGCTAGCACAGATACGCAGTATTTT.

The chain combines TRBV6-1 with TRBJ2-1; the match to TRBD2 covers 13 bases. CDR1 and CDR2 (germline): MNHNS, SASEGT. The CDR3 length is 16 residues. V gave up 4 bases and J gave up 2 bases; unmatched junction bases: 2. In DNA, the CDR3 is TGTGCCAGCAGTGCGGGACTAGCGGGGCCCTACAATGAGCAGTTCTTC. Its protein is CASSAGLAGPYNEQFF.

The rearrangement uses TRBV9 and TRBJ2-5; D may match TRBD1 or TRBD2 (6 bases each). The V end lost 0 bases, the J end lost 7 bases, and 19 bases lay between the germline ends. There are 16 residues in the CDR3. The germline gives CDR1 SGDLS, CDR2 YYNGEE. This CDR3 is CASSVVSGATFSTQYF. CDR3 in DNA: TGTGCCAGCAGCGTAGTATCGGGGGCCACCTTCTCGACCCAGTACTTC.

This CDR3 reads CASSQVNRKHSSYNSPLHF. The CDR3 bases are TGTGCCAGCAGCCAAGTCAACAGGAAACACAGCTCCTATAATTCACCCCTCCACTTT. V gene TRBV3-1 (or the pseudogene TRBV3-2) combines with J gene TRBJ1-6; TRBD1 might be the D (5 bases). This CDR3 is built from 19 residues. Trimming cost V 1 base and J 0 bases, with 16 bases left between them. The V gene's germline CDR1 is LGHDT and CDR2 YNNKEL (reference sequence).

This rearrangement joins TRBV15 to TRBJ1-6; TRBD1 agrees at 7 bases. This CDR3 is built from 15 residues. Per the germline V gene, CDR1 is LNHNV and CDR2 is YYDKDF (reference sequence). Unmatched junction bases numbered 5, after V lost 9 bases and J lost 0 bases. The CDR3 DNA follows: TGTGCCACGGCCAAGGGGGCCTCCTATAATTCACCCCTCCACTTT. Its protein is CATAKGASYNSPLHF.

J is TRBJ1-5 and V is TRBV27, with D possibly matching TRBD1 (6 bases). This CDR3 region has 13 residues. Germline CDR1 is MNHEY and CDR2 is SMNVEV (reference sequence). The V end was cut by 11 bases, the J end by 3 bases, with 14 bases between. CDR3 sequence (DNA): TGTGCCTCCCGGGGGGCTTTCAATCAGCCCCAGCATTTT. Amino acids: CASRGAFNQPQHF.

The chain couples TRBV27 to TRBJ1-1; 7 nucleotides agree with TRBD1. The V segment lost 6 bases and the J segment 1 base; nucleotides outside the gene matches: 5. The length of the CDR3 is 14 residues. Germline CDR1 and CDR2: MNHEY and SMNVEV (reference sequence). CDR3 sequence reads: CASSGQATNTEAFF. DNA for the CDR3: TGTGCCAGCAGCGGACAGGCCACGAACACTGAAGCTTTCTTT.

J is TRBJ1-2 and V is TRBV4-1; D may be TRBD1 (6 bases). The germline V gene encodes CDR1 MGHRA and CDR2 YSYEKL. The CDR3 totals 14 residues. V was cut by 3 bases and J by 7 bases, with 15 bases left in between. As DNA, the CDR3 is TGCGCCAGCAGCCATAATACAGGGCTAGGTGGCTACACCTTC. Protein: CASSHNTGLGGYTF.

The rearrangement links TRBV9 to TRBJ2-7, with D perhaps TRBD1 (5 bases). This CDR3 has 14 residues. Between the trimmed V and J ends, which lost 2 bases and 5 bases, there was a span of 14 bases. From germline, CDR1 is SGDLS and CDR2 YYNGEE. For the CDR3, the DNA is TGTGCCAGCAGCGTGCAGGGTTTATTCCACGAGCAGTACTTC. Protein product: CASSVQGLFHEQYF.

This chain links TRBV10-1 with TRBJ2-3, with D hard to call. Trimming removed 4 bases at V and 6 bases at J, with 8 bases between. Per the germline V gene, CDR1 is WNHNN and CDR2 is SYGVQD (reference sequence). This CDR3 region has 12 residues. The CDR3, as DNA: TGCGCCAGCAGTGCCGACCGGGATACGCAGTATTTT. This codes for CASSADRDTQYF.

J is TRBJ2-7 and V is TRBV4-1; TRBD2 matches 10 bases. Germline V gene sequence: CDR1 MGHRA, CDR2 YSYEKL. Trimming cost V 3 bases and J 6 bases; bases outside gene matches: 11. The CDR3 totals 16 residues. The CDR3 region is CASSQSQAGGFREQYF. As DNA, the CDR3 is TGCGCCAGCAGCCAGTCCCAAGCGGGAGGGTTCCGCGAGCAGTACTTC.

The rearrangement uses TRBV18 and TRBJ2-7; possibly TRBD1 or TRBD2 for D (6 bases each). Germline loops: CDR1 KGHSH, CDR2 LQKENI. This CDR3 has 15 residues. Trimming stripped 3 bases from V and 6 bases from J, with 18 bases between. CDR3 bases: TGTGCCAGCTCACCGGCACGAACAGGGCGGGGCGAGCAGTACTTC. It codes for CASSPARTGRGEQYF.

This chain connects TRBV7-8 to TRBJ2-3; TRBD2 agrees at 13 bases. The CDR3 is 18 residues long. V lost 4 bases to trimming and J lost 4 bases; unmatched junction nucleotides: 11. The germline V gene encodes CDR1 SGHVS and CDR2 FQNEAQ. CDR3 sequence reads: CASSSLLAGGPLSDTQYF. CDR3 DNA: TGTGCCAGCAGCTCCCTACTAGCGGGAGGGCCCCTCTCAGATACGCAGTATTTT.

The genes are TRBV12-3 or TRBV12-4 and TRBJ1-2, with D perhaps matching TRBD1 (6 bases). V dropped 6 bases and J dropped 5 bases, with 13 bases sitting between them. The CDR3 totals 13 residues. The CDR3 region has the DNA TGTGCCAGCAGCTCAGGGGTCCGGTATGGCTACACCTTC. Translation gives CASSSGVRYGYTF.

This sequence joins TRBV11-2 and TRBJ2-7; D not resolved. The CDR3 runs to 15 residues. Germline CDR1 SGHAT, CDR2 FQNNGV. V lost 1 base to trimming and J lost 5 bases, with 15 bases between them. For the CDR3, the DNA is TGTGCCAGCAGCTTAGGTTTCGGAATTTTAGACGAGCAGTACTTC. Its protein product is CASSLGFGILDEQYF.

As to this clone: A junction end diverges from the germline sequence, so it may reflect a read error. V usage is TRBV6-1 and J usage is TRBJ1-5; D remains ambiguous. The CDR3 extends over 13 amino acids. CDR1 is MNHNS and CDR2 is SASEGT in the germline V gene. CDR3 region: CASREGPNQPQHF. The CDR3 bases are TGTGCCAGCAGGGAAGGTCCAAATCAGCCCCAGCATTTT.

V usage is TRBV29-1 and J usage is TRBJ1-2, with 8 bases that match TRBD1. The CDR3 contains 13 residues. Germline-derived CDR1 and CDR2 are SQVTM and ANQGSEA. Unmatched junction bases numbered 9, after V lost 4 bases and J lost 8 bases. The CDR3 loop reads CSVGPDRGEGYTF. In DNA form, the CDR3 reads TGCAGCGTTGGTCCCGACAGGGGCGAGGGCTACACCTTC.

The chain links TRBV7-9 to TRBJ1-6; D is undetermined. Germline lookup yields CDR1 SEHNR and CDR2 FQNEAQ (reference sequence). The V end was cut by 1 base, the J end by 8 bases, with 3 bases between. The CDR3 extends over 12 amino acids. The CDR3 DNA sequence: TGTGCCAGCAGCTTAGAGGATTCACCCCTCCACTTT. Translated, it gives CASSLEDSPLHF.

The J gene is TRBJ2-7, the V gene TRBV27; D uncertain. This CDR3 contains 16 residues. Germline CDR1 reads MNHEY; CDR2 reads SMNVEV (reference sequence). V was shortened by 2 bases and J by 1 base, with 15 bases between the two germline ends. Here the CDR3 DNA reads TGTGCCAGCAGTTTAAAGGGTGGCAGAACTTCCTACGAGCAGTACTTC. Amino acid sequence: CASSLKGGRTSYEQYF.

This rearrangement joins TRBV28 to TRBJ2-7; 8 bases fit TRBD1. The V and J ends lost 6 bases and 0 bases, in that order; junction bases with no gene match: 10. Germline CDR1 is MDHEN and CDR2 is SYDVKM. The CDR3 runs 16 residues. Written as DNA, the CDR3 is TGTGCCAGCAGCTTACCCGGACAGGGTGTCTCCTACGAGCAGTACTTC. Translated, it gives CASSLPGQGVSYEQYF.

Only one count was recorded for this clone. CDR3 DNA sequence: TGTGCCAGCAGCGCCCGGCGTGACTACGAGCAGTACTTC. Amino acid sequence: CASSARRDYEQYF. The V call is TRBV6-5, the J call TRBJ2-7, with no clear D. From germline, CDR1 is MNHEY and CDR2 SVGAGI. This CDR3 has 13 amino acids. V lost 6 bases, J lost 3 bases, and 12 bases lay in between.

The chain is built from TRBV6-4 and TRBJ2-4; 10 bases are a match to TRBD1. Germline CDR1 MRHNA, CDR2 SNTAGT. V lost 8 bases, J lost 2 bases, and 9 bases stayed unmatched. The CDR3 has 16 residues. Written as DNA, the CDR3 is TGTGCCAGCGGGGAACCGGGACAGGGGACCAAAAACATTCAGTACTTC. Translating gives CASGEPGQGTKNIQYF.

CDR3 in amino acids: CASSLLGQPNEKLFF. CDR3 DNA: TGCGCCAGCAGCCTCCTGGGACAGCCAAATGAAAAACTGTTTTTT. The chain is built from TRBV5-1 and TRBJ1-4; 7 bases are a match to TRBD1. The CDR3 totals 15 residues. Germline V gives CDR1 SGHRS, CDR2 YFSETQ. V was clipped by 4 bases and J by 5 bases; unmatched bases: 8.

This clone has just a few counts. V is TRBV30 and J is TRBJ2-7; a possible D gene is TRBD2 (5 bases). V dropped 7 bases and J dropped 0 bases, with 13 bases sitting between them. The V gene's germline CDR1 is GTSNPN and CDR2 SVGIG (reference sequence). This CDR3 is built from 13 residues. CDR3 in amino acids: CASYRGSSYEQYF. CDR3 nucleotides: TGTGCCTCGTATCGGGGAAGCTCCTACGAGCAGTACTTC.

This chain uses TRBV7-9 with TRBJ2-1; 8 nucleotides agree with TRBD2. The CDR3 is 15 residues long. Germline trimming cut 5 bases from V and 9 bases from J; bases unmatched to any gene: 12. Germline CDR1 reads SEHNR; CDR2 reads FQNEAQ (reference sequence). The DNA for the CDR3 is TGTGCCAGCAGCCCGGGGGGGCAATATTGGGTTGAGCAGTTCTTC. This codes for CASSPGGQYWVEQFF.

This clone has more than one count but fewer than ten. The chain carries TRBV3-1 (or the pseudogene TRBV3-2) and TRBJ2-7; no reliable D call. V was cut by 4 bases and J by 7 bases, with 17 bases left in between. The CDR3 is 14 amino acids. From germline, CDR1 is LGHDT and CDR2 YNNKEL (reference sequence). DNA for the CDR3: TGTGCCAGCAGCCGAGTACCGGTTGAGAGGGAGCAGTACTTC. Residues: CASSRVPVEREQYF.